This is a list of T cell receptor beta chains from one sample in a study of CD8 T cells in Susac syndrome. TCRdb used MiXCR to reprocess the immunoSEQ multiplex PCR reads, holding one entry per CDR3 protein. The profile shows 110,000 or so distinct CDR3 sequences, about 90% of them singletons. Material: CD8+ T cells from PBMCs. These receptors originate from a human donor in good health. Each CDR3 is given with its conserved first and last residue. The order of the fields is clone size, V gene, D gene, J gene, CDR3 DNA, CDR3 protein. D genes are given only for firm matches. Rows may omit the clone size; those that give it use once, few, many or a size class.

.	TRBV11-2	.	TRBJ2-3	TGTGCCAGCAGCTTAGCTGCCCGCCCAGCAGATACGCAGTATTTT	CASSLAARPADTQYF
.	TRBV2	.	TRBJ2-1	TGTGCCAGCAGTGATCAGGGCTACAATGAGCAGTTCTTC	CASSDQGYNEQFF
.	TRBV7-9	.	TRBJ2-7	TGTGCCAGCAGCTCCGAGGGGGGAAACGAGCAGTACTTC	CASSSEGGNEQYF
.	TRBV19	.	TRBJ2-3	TGTGCCAGTAGTATTGGGCAGGCTAGCACAGATACGCAGTATTTT	CASSIGQASTDTQYF
.	TRBV5-1	.	TRBJ1-3	TGCGCCAGCAGCTTAACAGGGCTCTCTGGAAACACCATATATTTT	CASSLTGLSGNTIYF
.	TRBV7-9	.	TRBJ2-7	TGTGCCAGCAGCGGGTCGGGATGGCGCGAGCAGTACTTC	CASSGSGWREQYF
.	TRBV20-1	TRBD2	TRBJ2-7	TGCAGTGCCACGGCAAGCGGGAGTGGCGAGCAGTACTTC	CSATASGSGEQYF
.	TRBV7-8	.	TRBJ1-4	TGTGCCAGCAGCCCCCTTATTACAACTAATGAAAAACTGTTTTTT	CASSPLITTNEKLFF
once	TRBV29-1	.	TRBJ1-3	TGCAGCGTCGCCCGGGACAATGGAAACACCATATATTTT	CSVARDNGNTIYF
.	TRBV14	.	TRBJ2-1	TGTGCCAGCAGCCAAGGTGGCCTAGCGCGCCACAATGAGCAGTTCTTC	CASSQGGLARHNEQFF
.	TRBV9	.	TRBJ1-6	TGTGCCAGCAGCGTAGGGCAGGGGAGACATTCACCCCTCCACTTT	CASSVGQGRHSPLHF
.	TRBV5-8	TRBD1	TRBJ2-1	TGTGCCAGCAGCTGGACAGGGGTTGACTCCTACAATGAGCAGTTCTTC	CASSWTGVDSYNEQFF
.	TRBV20-1	.	TRBJ1-4	TGCAGTGTCGGGGAGCGGACCGAAAAACTGTTTTTT	CSVGERTEKLFF
.	TRBV5-1	.	TRBJ1-1	TGCGCCAGCAAAGAGGGTACGAACACTGAAGCTTTCTTT	CASKEGTNTEAFF
.	TRBV7-2	TRBD1	TRBJ2-7	TGTGCCAGCGACAGGGGAGGTACTCGGGAGCAGTACTTC	CASDRGGTREQYF
.	TRBV5-1	TRBD1	TRBJ1-1	TGCGCCAGCAGCCGAGGGGACAGCATGAACACTGAAGCTTTCTTT	CASSRGDSMNTEAFF
.	TRBV7-9	TRBD2	TRBJ2-1	TGTGCCAGCGGACCGGGACTAGGGGCCCCCAATGAGCAGTTCTTC	CASGPGLGAPNEQFF
.	TRBV20-1	.	TRBJ2-3	TGCAGTGGACAGAAGTCCGGGGGCGTCTTGGCAGATACGCAGTATTTT	CSGQKSGGVLADTQYF
.	TRBV6-2/TRBV6-3	TRBD2	TRBJ2-1	TGTGCCAGCAGTAGAGCGGGAAGGAGCTACAATGAGCAGTTCTTC	CASSRAGRSYNEQFF
.	TRBV5-6	TRBD1	TRBJ1-1	TGTGCCAGCAGCCGGACAGGGGTACGCTTGGGGAACACTGAAGCTTTCTTT	CASSRTGVRLGNTEAFF
.	TRBV7-2	TRBD1	TRBJ1-5	TGTGCCAGCAGCCCGGGGACAGGGGGAGATCAGCCCCAGCATTTT	CASSPGTGGDQPQHF
.	TRBV24-1	.	TRBJ2-3	TGTGCCACCAGTGAGACCGGGACCTCCAGCACAGATACGCAGTATTTT	CATSETGTSSTDTQYF
.	TRBV11-2	.	TRBJ2-5	TGTGCCAGCAGCTTAAGAGGGGAAGAGACCCAGTACTTC	CASSLRGEETQYF
.	TRBV2	.	TRBJ1-3	TGTGCCAGCAGTATGGACACTCGAAACACCATATATTTT	CASSMDTRNTIYF
.	TRBV7-9	.	TRBJ2-5	TGTGCCAGCAGCTATCCGGACAGTGAAGAGACCCAGTACTTC	CASSYPDSEETQYF
.	TRBV7-8	TRBD2	TRBJ2-2	TGTGCCAGCAGCTTAGTGGGTCTAGCGGCCGGGGAGCTGTTTTTT	CASSLVGLAAGELFF
few	TRBV3-1	TRBD1	TRBJ2-7	TGTGCCAGCAGCCAAGATCTAACAGGGGGTATTTACGAGCAGTACTTC	CASSQDLTGGIYEQYF
.	TRBV15	.	TRBJ1-2	TGTGCCACCAGCAGAGCCGAGGGGGTTGGCTATGGCTACACCTTC	CATSRAEGVGYGYTF
.	TRBV3-1	.	TRBJ2-2	TGTGCCAGCAGCCAAGTAAGGGGAGCCGGGGAGCTGTTTTTT	CASSQVRGAGELFF
.	TRBV5-4	TRBD1	TRBJ2-1	TGTGCCAGCAGTAAGACAGGGAACTTCAATGAGCAGTTCTTC	CASSKTGNFNEQFF
.	TRBV27	TRBD2	TRBJ2-4	TGTGCCAGCAGCCCCGACCTGGGGGCGGGAGGCTCTATTCAGTACTTC	CASSPDLGAGGSIQYF
.	TRBV4-1	.	TRBJ2-3	TGCGCCAGCAGCCAAACCGAACAAATTAATACGCAGTATTTT	CASSQTEQINTQYF
.	TRBV14	TRBD1	TRBJ2-1	TGTGCCAGCAGCCATGGGGCAGGGGGCCTCTACAATGAGCAGTTCTTC	CASSHGAGGLYNEQFF
.	TRBV5-4	.	TRBJ2-3	TGTGCCAGCACGGCTAGCACAGATACGCAGTATTTT	CASTASTDTQYF
.	TRBV20-1	.	TRBJ2-2	TGCAGTGCTAGAGCCGGACGGAACACCGGGGAGCTGTTTTTT	CSARAGRNTGELFF
.	TRBV9	.	TRBJ1-1	TGTGCCAGCAGCGAGCGTACAGCGGACACTGAAGCTTTCTTT	CASSERTADTEAFF
.	TRBV19	TRBD2	TRBJ2-7	TGTGCCGTACACGCGGGGGACGAGCAGTACTTC	CAVHAGDEQYF
.	TRBV3-1	.	TRBJ1-5	TGTGCCAGCAGCCCGTTACAGGGTCAGCCCCAGCATTTT	CASSPLQGQPQHF
.	TRBV7-9	.	TRBJ2-1	TGTGCCAGCCGTACGGGGGCCTACAATGAGCAGTTCTTC	CASRTGAYNEQFF
.	TRBV7-3	.	TRBJ1-4	TGTGCCAGCAGCCCCAAGTCGGTTGCAACTAATGAAAAACTGTTTTTT	CASSPKSVATNEKLFF
once	TRBV2	TRBD1	TRBJ1-1	TGTGCCAGCAGACCCGGACAGGGCCGAGGAGAAGCTTTCTTT	CASRPGQGRGEAFF
.	TRBV3-1	TRBD1	TRBJ2-1	TGTGCCAGCAGCCTTGGTCCGGGACAGGGGCAGTTCTTC	CASSLGPGQGQFF
.	TRBV2	.	TRBJ1-5	TGTGCCAGCAGCGGGACATTCGACAGTTATAGCAATCAGCCCCAGCATTTT	CASSGTFDSYSNQPQHF
.	TRBV4-2	.	TRBJ2-1	TGTGCCAGCACCTCAGCACGGTCCACCGATGAGCAGTTCTTC	CASTSARSTDEQFF
few	TRBV7-2	.	TRBJ2-7	TGTGCCAGCAGCTTAGAAAGCGACCCGGGCCTCGAGCAGTACTTC	CASSLESDPGLEQYF